This T cell receptor beta chain was obtained from a study of blood T cells in healthy people across ages. Study results and limitations: Observed TCR beta diversity per million T cells went down as age went up. This fall followed a roughly linear course with age.

This clonotype occurred a few times. Its antigen is unidentified. The germline CDR1 and CDR2 sequences are SQVTM and ANQGSEA. V lost 4 bases, J lost 0 bases, and 9 bases lay in between. This CDR3 has 13 amino acids. Primed by a sample-barcoded 5' primer and a J-beta primer mix, a second PCR proceeded for about 6 to 11 cycles. TCRdb itself ran the 5' RACE reads through MiXCR, one entry per CDR3 protein. The profile shows hundreds of thousands of distinct CDR3 sequences, around a quarter of them singletons. These data also formed part of another study, on T cells of mothers and their children. That investigation notes: Donation came from three healthy Caucasian mothers together with their six children. The entire RNA extract went into cDNA synthesis at approximately 1.6 ug per 15 ul.

The V and J genes are TRBV29-1 and TRBJ1-1; D is unresolved. Specimen: blood. The TCR originated in a boy aged 2-15 years in good health. The CDR3 region has the DNA TGCAGCGTTGTTCACAACCTGAACACTGAAGCTTTCTTT. Its protein product is CSVVHNLNTEAFF.